This T cell receptor beta chain was retrieved from a study of T-cell memory formation after mild COVID-19. The overall study: There were largely donor-specific TCR clusters.

General study points: That cross-reactive memory joined was suggested by some responding clones appearing in pre-infection memory. The main location of contracting CD4+ clones was CM and EM, and that of contracting CD8+ clones was EMRA. Clonal second-wave expansions that peaked on day 37 had unconfirmed SARS-CoV-2 specificity.

This clonotype was counted a few times. Its target is unknown. The germline CDR1 and CDR2 sequences are SGDLS and YYNGEE. This CDR3 comprises 12 residues. The ends were cut back, 0 bases at V and 7 bases at J, with 6 bases in the middle. TCRdb reprocessed the 5' RACE reads via MiXCR and lists one record per CDR3 protein. The sample lists 350,000 to 450,000 distinct CDR3 sequences, around 20% occurring once. Source material: PBMCs or a T cell subset sorted from them (not recorded which). This TCR came from an adult woman who had mild COVID-19 (a few samples of this study predate the infection). Cell type and time point are not known. This chain joins TRBV9 and TRBJ2-3; D gene ambiguous. The CDR3 sequence is CASSVEGHTQYF. The DNA of the CDR3 is TGTGCCAGCAGCGTAGAGGGCCATACGCAGTATTTT. The variable domain in full, with the rest retrieved from reference TRBV9 and TRBJ2-3, is DSGVTQTPKHLITATGQRVTLRCSPRSGDLSVYWYQQSLDQGLQFLIQYYNGEERAKGNILERFSAQQFPDLHSELNLSSLELGDSALYFCASSVEGHTQYFGPGTRLTVL.